This TCR beta chain was recorded in a study of blood T cell repertoires in COVID-19. For the study at large: The study drew acute and convalescent COVID-19 samples from the United States, Italy and Spain. T cells, B-cell-depleted T cells, or PBMCs provided the cDNA or gDNA that served as material.

How the authors handled the data: Amplifying reference gene primers gave estimates of nucleated cell counts. Assay: immunoSEQ multiplex PCR; the TCRdb copy retains only in-frame clones and omits some. D and trimming come from the DNA, and the V and J calls and clone size come from that table. The profile shows about 190,000 clones, roughly 81% of them singletons. Germline lookup yields CDR1 SNHLY and CDR2 FYNNEI. The junction had 3 bases not matched to a gene; V was cut back by 6 bases and J by 2 bases. This CDR3 is built from 15 residues. The sequence was collected from a woman in her 70s with active or convalescent COVID-19. The gene calls are TRBV2 and TRBJ2-2; 10 positions match TRBD2. Sequenced input: peripheral blood. CDR3 in DNA: TGTGCCAGCAGGGAGCGGGAGGGTAACACCGGGGAGCTGTTTTTT. Translating gives CASREREGNTGELFF.